This is a list of T cell receptor beta chains from one sample in a study of T cells in Graves' hyperthyroidism and ophthalmopathy. TCRdb independently ran MiXCR on the multiplex PCR reads; one entry per CDR3 protein. Found here are approximately 590,000 distinct CDR3 sequences, 15% to 18% of them singletons; the top ten hold about 7%. The sequenced sample consisted of blood. These TCRs come from a woman in her thirties with Graves' hyperthyroidism. CDR3s include the opening cysteine and the closing phenylalanine or tryptophan. Fields, in order: V gene, D gene, J gene, clone size, CDR3 DNA, CDR3 protein. D genes are given only for firm matches. The size of a clone is reported for some rows only, either as once, few or many, or as a class for expanded clones.

TRBV7-3,TRBD1,TRBJ1-1,many,TGTGCCAGCAGCTTAACTGTGGGACAGGAAGCTTTCTTT,CASSLTVGQEAFF
TRBV7-9,-,TRBJ2-1,many,TGTGCCAGCAGCACCACCCCACGAGGGGGGGGCTCCTACAATGAGCAGTTCTTC,CASSTTPRGGGSYNEQFF
TRBV7-9,-,TRBJ2-5,few,TGTGCCAGCAGTCCCAACATGGGGGAGACCCAGTACTTC,CASSPNMGETQYF
TRBV18,-,TRBJ2-7,many,TGTGCCAGCTCACGGACCGGGCTGAACTCCTACGAGCAGTACTTC,CASSRTGLNSYEQYF
TRBV7-3,-,TRBJ2-3,few,TGTGCCAGCAGCTCCACTATGGGAGTGACAGATACGCAGTATTTT,CASSSTMGVTDTQYF
TRBV4-2,TRBD1,TRBJ1-4,-,TGTGCCAGCAGCCAAGCTTCTAAGGGACAGTATAATGAAAAACTGTTTTTT,CASSQASKGQYNEKLFF
TRBV2,TRBD2,TRBJ2-7,many,TGTGCCAGCAGTTCACTAGCGGGAGAGGGCGAGCAGTACTTC,CASSSLAGEGEQYF
TRBV11-2,TRBD2,TRBJ2-7,many,TGTGCCAGCAGCTCCCAGACTAGCGGGAGGGGCGAGCAGTACTTC,CASSSQTSGRGEQYF
TRBV20-1,-,TRBJ2-7,many,TGCAGTGCTACTTCCGGCCAGACTCCCTACGAGCAGTACTTC,CSATSGQTPYEQYF
TRBV28,TRBD2,TRBJ2-1,many,TGTGCCAGCAGTGTACAGGGGTTCGGGAGCGGGAGGATTTTGCACAATGAGCAGTTCTTC,CASSVQGFGSGRILHNEQFF
TRBV28,TRBD1,TRBJ2-5,-,TGTGCCAGCAGTTTCGCCGGGACAGGGTTAGAGACCCAGTACTTC,CASSFAGTGLETQYF
TRBV7-9,-,TRBJ2-2,many,TGTGCCAGCAGCGCGACAGGTGCGGACGGGGAGCTGTTTTTT,CASSATGADGELFF
TRBV12-3/TRBV12-4,TRBD2,TRBJ2-1,many,TGTGCCAGACGAGCGGGAGTCTACAATGAGCAGTTCTTC,CARRAGVYNEQFF
TRBV27,TRBD2,TRBJ2-5,few,TGTGCCAGCAGTTTTCAAGCGGGAGATGAGACCCAGTACTTC,CASSFQAGDETQYF
TRBV20-1,-,TRBJ2-3,many,TGCAGTGCTAGAGATGGCGCTGAGGGCACAGATACGCAGTATTTT,CSARDGAEGTDTQYF
TRBV20-1,-,TRBJ1-2,-,TGCAGTGCTAGGAACAGTGTAGCTAACTATGGCTACACCTTC,CSARNSVANYGYTF
TRBV5-1,TRBD1,TRBJ1-3,few,TGCGCCAGCAGCCCTACAGGGGGTTATGGAAACACCATATATTTT,CASSPTGGYGNTIYF